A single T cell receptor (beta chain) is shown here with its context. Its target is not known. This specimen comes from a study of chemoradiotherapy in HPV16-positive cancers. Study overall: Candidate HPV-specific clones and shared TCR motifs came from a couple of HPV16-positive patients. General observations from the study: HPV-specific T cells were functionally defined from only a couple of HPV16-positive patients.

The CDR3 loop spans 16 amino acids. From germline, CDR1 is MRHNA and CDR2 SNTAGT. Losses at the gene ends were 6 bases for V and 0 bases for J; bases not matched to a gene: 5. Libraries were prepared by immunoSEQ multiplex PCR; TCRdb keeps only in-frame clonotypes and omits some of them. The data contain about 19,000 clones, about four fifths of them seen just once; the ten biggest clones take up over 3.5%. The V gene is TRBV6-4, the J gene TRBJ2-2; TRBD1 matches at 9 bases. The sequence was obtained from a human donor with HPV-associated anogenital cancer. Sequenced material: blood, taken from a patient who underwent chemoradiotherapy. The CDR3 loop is CASSEGTGTNTGELFF. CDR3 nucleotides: TGTGCCAGCAGCGAGGGGACAGGGACGAACACCGGGGAGCTGTTTTTT.